These 21 T cell receptor beta chains came from one sample sequenced in a study of blood T cell repertoires in COVID-19 (dated by TCRdb to 2020 to 2022). Receptor amplification or capture employed the immunoSEQ multiplex PCR assay. TCRdb stores this immuneACCESS table with in-frame sequences only. Part of the clones is absent; in the studies checked, under half of the shortfall reflects unresolved V genes, and no reason is known for the rest. This sample gives roughly 130,000 clones in total; under 80% of them show up just once. The ten largest clonotypes hold around 12% of the sample. Material for sequencing was peripheral blood. The receptor set was obtained from a man older than 75 with acute or convalescent COVID-19.

The chain has TRBV18 and TRBJ1-1, with D tentatively TRBD1 (6 bases). The CDR3 loop spans 14 amino acids. The V end lost 5 bases, the J end lost 4 bases, and 14 bases lay between the germline ends. Per germline, CDR1 KGHSH and CDR2 LQKENI. Here the CDR3 reads CASSTPQGITEAFF. CDR3 in DNA: TGTGCCAGCTCAACCCCACAGGGAATCACTGAAGCTTTCTTT.

V is TRBV9 and J is TRBJ2-2; 7 bases match TRBD1. Losses at the gene ends were 4 bases for V and 4 bases for J; bases not matched to a gene: 7. The CDR3 spans 15 residues. Looked up from germline, CDR1 is SGDLS and CDR2 is YYNGEE. The CDR3 loop is CASSTRTGTTGELFF. The DNA of the CDR3 is TGTGCCAGCAGCACCCGGACAGGTACCACCGGGGAGCTGTTTTTT. Full variable domain (rest looked up from reference TRBV9 and TRBJ2-2): DSGVTQTPKHLITATGQRVTLRCSPRSGDLSVYWYQQSLDQGLQFLIQYYNGEERAKGNILERFSAQQFPDLHSELNLSSLELGDSALYFCASSTRTGTTGELFFGEGSRLTVL.

This clone was seen once. This chain connects TRBV4-2 to TRBJ1-2; the D gene is possibly TRBD1 (5 bases). Deletions cut 3 bases from V and 3 bases from J, with 14 bases between. This CDR3 is 15 amino acids long. CDR1 and CDR2 (germline): LGHNA, YNFKEQ. The CDR3 region is CASSQGDWGDYGYTF. The CDR3, as DNA: TGTGCCAGCAGCCAGGGGGACTGGGGGGACTATGGCTACACCTTC.

This clone is medium-sized within its sample. This chain connects TRBV6-6 to TRBJ2-3; 7 bases match TRBD1. CDR1 and CDR2 from the germline V gene are MNHNY and SVGAGI (reference sequence). The CDR3 runs to 15 residues. V gave up 6 bases and J gave up 2 bases; unmatched junction bases: 8. CDR3 in DNA: TGTGCCAGCAGCCCCGGGGACAGTTACACAGATACGCAGTATTTT. Its protein is CASSPGDSYTDTQYF.

The rearrangement joins TRBV29-1 to TRBJ1-2, with D possibly being TRBD1 (6 bases). The V end lost 6 bases, the J end lost 3 bases, and 14 bases lay between the germline ends. Germline V gives CDR1 SQVTM, CDR2 ANQGSEA. This CDR3 is built from 13 residues. The chain's CDR3 is CSVAGAGDYGYTF. The CDR3 DNA follows: TGCAGCGTCGCAGGGGCGGGGGACTATGGCTACACCTTC.

The chain is built from TRBV10-3 and TRBJ2-7; TRBD2 aligns across 7 bases. CDR1 and CDR2 from the germline V gene are ENHRY and SYGVKD. J gave up 5 bases and V 6 bases, and 10 bases lay outside the gene matches. The CDR3 has 14 residues. CDR3: CAIRGGEGRHEQYF. The DNA of the CDR3 is TGTGCCATCAGGGGCGGGGAGGGTAGACACGAGCAGTACTTC.

CDR3 in DNA: TGTGCCTGGCGTTCAAGACAGGGGACCGGGGAGCTGTTTTTT. Translation gives CAWRSRQGTGELFF. V is TRBV30 and J is TRBJ2-2; TRBD1 matches at 8 bases. The J segment lost 5 bases and the V segment lost 5 bases, leaving 7 bases of the junction unmatched. Germline assignment: CDR1 GTSNPN and CDR2 SVGIG (reference sequence). CDR3 length equals 14 residues.

The rearrangement joins TRBV5-5 to TRBJ1-3; no reliable D call. The length of the CDR3 is 14 residues. Trimming cost V 2 bases and J 2 bases, with 8 bases left between them. Looked up from germline, CDR1 is SGHKS and CDR2 is YYEKEE (reference sequence). CDR3 region: CASSFQWPGNTIYF. In nucleotides, the CDR3 is TGTGCCAGCAGCTTTCAGTGGCCTGGAAACACCATATATTTT.

This clone was observed a handful of times. The rearrangement links TRBV9 to TRBJ2-2; a weak D match, TRBD1 (6 bases). Germline assignment: CDR1 SGDLS and CDR2 YYNGEE. The CDR3 covers 17 residues. V lost 3 bases and J lost 2, with 17 bases in between. In DNA form, the CDR3 reads TGTGCCAGCAGCGCAAGGGGGAGCCCCCTTAACACCGGGGAGCTGTTTTTT. Amino acids: CASSARGSPLNTGELFF.

This rearrangement joins TRBV2 to TRBJ1-1, with 7 bases that match TRBD1. Germline-derived CDR1 and CDR2 are SNHLY and FYNNEI. CDR3 length equals 13 residues. The trim removed 7 bases at V and 2 bases at J, leaving 4 bases unmatched. The CDR3 DNA reads TGTGCCAGCAACCGGGACAGCAACACTGAAGCTTTCTTT. This codes for CASNRDSNTEAFF. The whole variable domain, filled in from reference TRBV2 and TRBJ1-1, reads EPEVTQTPSHQVTQMGQEVILRCVPISNHLYFYWYRQILGQKVEFLVSFYNNEISEKSEIFDDQFSVERPDGSNFTLKIRSTKLEDSAMYFCASNRDSNTEAFFGQGTRLTVV.

V is TRBV28 and J is TRBJ1-5; D perhaps matches TRBD1 (6 bases). The CDR3 contains 15 residues. Deletions cut 6 bases from V and 8 bases from J, with 20 bases between. Germline CDR1 is MDHEN and CDR2 is SYDVKM. The CDR3 reads CASSLDSNRLEPQHF. CDR3 bases: TGTGCCAGCAGCTTGGACAGTAATAGGTTGGAGCCCCAGCATTTT. Full variable domain (outside the CDR3, taken from reference TRBV28 and TRBJ1-5): DVKVTQSSRYLVKRTGEKVFLECVQDMDHENMFWYRQDPGLGLRLIYFSYDVKMKEKGDIPEGYSVSREKKERFSLILESASTNQTSMYLCASSLDSNRLEPQHFGDGTRLSIL.

V and J are TRBV6-5 and TRBJ1-4; D gene ambiguous. Germline lookup yields CDR1 MNHEY and CDR2 SVGAGI. V was cut by 0 bases and J by 8 bases, with 16 bases left in between. CDR3 length equals 16 residues. The CDR3 region has the DNA TGTGCCAGCAGTTACTCCTCTTTGAGAGGCGTGGAAAAACTGTTTTTT. It codes for CASSYSSLRGVEKLFF.

The chain joins TRBV7-2 to TRBJ2-1; possible D gene TRBD2, 6 bases. The CDR3 is 13 amino acids. Trimming removed 2 bases from V and 15 bases from J, with 17 bases in between. CDR1 and CDR2 (germline): SGHTA, FQGNSA. The CDR3 DNA reads as TGTGCCAGCAGCTTACGTGTCAGGACGGGGGTGTTCTTC. It codes for CASSLRVRTGVFF.

This sequence joins TRBV24-1 and TRBJ2-1; D is perhaps TRBD2 (6 bases). This CDR3 spans 17 amino acids. V was shortened by 4 bases and J by 0 bases, with 15 bases between the two germline ends. CDR1 is KGHDR, CDR2 SFDVKD, per germline. For the CDR3, the DNA is TGTGCCACCAGTGAGACTACCGGGACTCCCTCCTACAATGAGCAGTTCTTC. This sequence encodes CATSETTGTPSYNEQFF.

The J gene is TRBJ1-4, the V gene TRBV28; D possibly corresponds to TRBD1 (6 bases). Germline V gene data show CDR1 as MDHEN and CDR2 as SYDVKM. The CDR3 consists of 16 residues. The V gene lost 3 bases and the J gene lost 7 bases, with 18 bases spanning the gap. CDR3 nucleotides: TGTGCCAGCAGTTTCGACCAGGGGCGAGGGGTTGAAAAACTGTTTTTT. Translated, it gives CASSFDQGRGVEKLFF.

The genes are TRBV6-2 or TRBV6-3 and TRBJ1-1, with a tentative D call TRBD1 (6 bases). CDR1 and CDR2 from the germline V gene are MNHEY and SVGEGT. The CDR3 has 12 residues. V dropped 4 bases and J dropped 11 bases, with 14 bases sitting between them. The CDR3 DNA is TGTGCCAGCAGTTGGGACGGGGGGCAGGCTTTCTTT. Its translation is CASSWDGGQAFF.

J is TRBJ1-2 and V is TRBV7-9; 9 positions match TRBD1. With 7 bases clipped from V and 4 bases from J, the junction kept 10 bases outside the gene matches. CDR1 is SEHNR and CDR2 is FQNEAQ in the germline V gene (reference sequence). The CDR3 runs 15 residues. The CDR3 DNA sequence: TGTGCCAGCACCGATACAGGGGGCGCTTCCTATGGCTACACCTTC. Its protein product is CASTDTGGASYGYTF.

The V gene is TRBV3-1 (or the pseudogene TRBV3-2), the J gene TRBJ2-7, with D possibly matching TRBD1 (6 bases). Trimming took off 3 bases at V and 5 bases at J, with 11 bases between the two ends. This CDR3 comprises 13 residues. Germline assignment: CDR1 LGHDT and CDR2 YNNKEL (reference sequence). The CDR3 bases are TGTGCCAGCAGCCACCTAACAGGGCACGAGCAGTACTTC. It codes for CASSHLTGHEQYF.

The chain carries TRBV10-2 and TRBJ2-2; the match to TRBD2 covers 14 bases. From germline, CDR1 is WSHSY and CDR2 SAAADI. After removal of 8 bases from V and 5 bases from J, the junction contained 1 base not matched to a gene. The CDR3 runs to 14 residues. The CDR3, as DNA: TGCGCCAGCGGGACTAGCGGGGGTACCGGGGAGCTGTTTTTT. This translates into CASGTSGGTGELFF.

CDR3 bases: TGTGCCAGCAGCTCTCTAGTAGGGGCCTACAATGAGCAGTTCTTC. Protein sequence: CASSSLVGAYNEQFF. The gene calls are TRBV7-9 and TRBJ2-1; weak D call: TRBD1 (5 bases). Trimming took 4 bases from V and 2 from J, leaving 12 bases between them. This CDR3 comprises 15 residues. Germline CDR1 and CDR2: SEHNR and FQNEAQ (reference sequence).

The table lists this clone with a count of one. The CDR3 spells CASSPRPDSPLHF. The CDR3 bases are TGTGCCAGCAGTCCTAGACCTGATTCACCCCTCCACTTT. The V call is TRBV28, the J call TRBJ1-6; D not resolved. V was clipped by 5 bases and J by 8 bases, with 10 bases between them. CDR3 length: 13 amino acids. CDR1 and CDR2 from the germline V gene are MDHEN and SYDVKM.